This TCR beta chain was identified during a study of shared clonotypes between healthy human individuals. Study results and limitations: Sample collection involved blood only; tissue repertoires are likely different. The four-donor shared clonotypes exceeded non-shared clonotypes in generation probability, with non-shared ones scoring lower.

Concerning this clone itself: Its specificity is not known.

Produced via immunoSEQ multiplex PCR; TCRdb's table is partial and in-frame only. In the table there are about 1.5 million clones, 95% to 99% of which are singletons. V shed 4 bases and J shed 3 bases, with 10 bases lying between them. CDR3 length: 13 amino acids. The germline V gene encodes CDR1 SGHTA and CDR2 FQGNSA. Sequencing was carried out using naive CD4+ T cells sorted from blood. Sample subset: CD45RA+ positively selected. This sequence originates from a man under 40 in good health. The chain links TRBV7-2 to TRBJ2-7; D ambiguous. This CDR3 reads CASSSSGFYEQYF. The DNA of the CDR3 is TGTGCCAGCAGCTCTAGTGGATTCTACGAGCAGTACTTC.